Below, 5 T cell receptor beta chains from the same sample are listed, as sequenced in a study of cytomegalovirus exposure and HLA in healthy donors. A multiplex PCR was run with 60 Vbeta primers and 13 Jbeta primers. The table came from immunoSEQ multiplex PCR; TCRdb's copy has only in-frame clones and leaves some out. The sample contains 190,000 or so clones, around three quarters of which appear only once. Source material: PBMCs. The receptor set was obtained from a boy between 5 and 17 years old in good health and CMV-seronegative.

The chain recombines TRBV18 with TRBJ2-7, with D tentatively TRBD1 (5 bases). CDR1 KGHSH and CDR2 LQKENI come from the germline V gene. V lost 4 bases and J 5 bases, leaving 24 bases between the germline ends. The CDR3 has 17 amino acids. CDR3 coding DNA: TGTGCCAGCTCACAGGAGATGCCGTCGGCAGGGTCCCACGAGCAGTACTTC. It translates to CASSQEMPSAGSHEQYF.

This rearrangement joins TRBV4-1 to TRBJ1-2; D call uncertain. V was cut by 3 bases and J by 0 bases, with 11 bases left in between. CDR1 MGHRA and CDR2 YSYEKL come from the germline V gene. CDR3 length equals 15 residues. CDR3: CASSHLAGANYGYTF. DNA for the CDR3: TGCGCCAGCAGCCATCTGGCAGGTGCTAACTATGGCTACACCTTC.

The CDR3 sequence is CAISETATSQPQHF. In DNA, the CDR3 is TGTGCCATCAGTGAGACGGCGACAAGTCAGCCCCAGCATTTT. The chain couples TRBV10-3 to TRBJ1-5, with D unresolved. Trimming removed 2 bases from V and 6 bases from J, with 11 bases in between. The CDR3 spans 14 residues. The germline gives CDR1 ENHRY, CDR2 SYGVKD.

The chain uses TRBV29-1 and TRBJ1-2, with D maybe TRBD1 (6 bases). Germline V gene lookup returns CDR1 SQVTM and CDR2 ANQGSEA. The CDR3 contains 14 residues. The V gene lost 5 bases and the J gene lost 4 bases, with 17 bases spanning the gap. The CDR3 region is CSVSKPQGRYGYTF. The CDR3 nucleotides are TGCAGCGTTTCGAAACCCCAGGGGCGCTATGGCTACACCTTC. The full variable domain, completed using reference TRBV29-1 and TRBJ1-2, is SAVISQKPSRDICQRGTSLTIQCQVDSQVTMMFWYRQQPGQSLTLIATANQGSEATYESGFVIDKFPISRPNLTFSTLTVSNMSPEDSSIYLCSVSKPQGRYGYTFGSGTRLTVV.

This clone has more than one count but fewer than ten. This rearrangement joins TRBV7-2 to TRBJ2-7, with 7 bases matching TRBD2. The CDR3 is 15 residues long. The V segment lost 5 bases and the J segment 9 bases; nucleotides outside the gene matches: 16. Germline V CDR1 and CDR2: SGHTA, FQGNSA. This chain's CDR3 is CASSQSPSGREGQYF. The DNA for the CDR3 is TGTGCCAGCAGCCAAAGCCCAAGTGGCAGGGAGGGGCAGTACTTC.